This TCR beta chain was retrieved from a study of CD8+CD57+ T cells in acquired aplastic anemia. By flow cytometry, patients selected for sequencing had shown an expansion of CD8+CD57+ cells. According to the study, genomic DNA was the template for TCR beta VDJ and CDR3 profiling. Using its own MiXCR run on the reads, TCRdb lists one record per CDR3 protein. The sample has approximately 300,000 distinct CDR3 sequences, approximately 57% seen once; the top ten hold approximately 1.3%. Sequenced material: sorted CD4+, CD8+, or CD8+CD57+ T cells (not recorded which) from PBMCs. The receptor's source is a human donor with aplastic anemia.

CDR3 amino acids: CSVDGISTDTQYF. CDR3 coding DNA: TGCAGTGTAGACGGAATTAGCACAGATACGCAGTATTTT. V gene TRBV20-1 combines with J gene TRBJ2-3; unclear D gene. The CDR3 consists of 13 residues. V lost 7 bases to trimming and J lost 0 bases, with 11 bases between them. CDR1 DFQATT and CDR2 SNEGSKA come from the germline V gene (reference sequence).